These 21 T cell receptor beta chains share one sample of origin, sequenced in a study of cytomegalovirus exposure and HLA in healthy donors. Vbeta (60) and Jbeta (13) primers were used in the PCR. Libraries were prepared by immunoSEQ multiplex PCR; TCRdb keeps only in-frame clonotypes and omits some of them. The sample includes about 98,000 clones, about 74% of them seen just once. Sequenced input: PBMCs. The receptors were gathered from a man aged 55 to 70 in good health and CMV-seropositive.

CDR3 nucleotides: TGTGCCAGCGGCCTGCAGGGTTGGGAAAAACTGTTTTTT. It translates to CASGLQGWEKLFF. This sequence joins TRBV28 and TRBJ1-4, with D possibly matching TRBD1 (5 bases). The ends were cut back, 8 bases at V and 8 bases at J, with 15 bases in the middle. The CDR3 spans 13 residues. Germline-derived CDR1 and CDR2 are MDHEN and SYDVKM.

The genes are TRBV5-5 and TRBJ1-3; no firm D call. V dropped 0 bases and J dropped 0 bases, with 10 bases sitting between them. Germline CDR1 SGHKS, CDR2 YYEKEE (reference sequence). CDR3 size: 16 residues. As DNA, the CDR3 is TGTGCCAGCAGCTTGGGCTCCACTACCTCTGGAAACACCATATATTTT. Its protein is CASSLGSTTSGNTIYF.

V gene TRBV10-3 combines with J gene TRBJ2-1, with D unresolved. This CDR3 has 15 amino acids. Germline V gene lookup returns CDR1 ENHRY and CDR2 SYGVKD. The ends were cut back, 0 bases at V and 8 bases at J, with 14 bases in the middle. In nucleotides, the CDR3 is TGTGCCATCAGTGAGTCCCCCGCGGCTACTCATGAGCAGTTCTTC. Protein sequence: CAISESPAATHEQFF.

CDR3 bases: TGTGCCAGCAGCCCCCGACAGGGGGCCGGAAAACTGTTTTTT. It is translated as CASSPRQGAGKLFF. The gene calls are TRBV7-9 and TRBJ1-4, with TRBD1 identical over 10 bases. The CDR3 contains 14 residues. Germline V gene data show CDR1 as SEHNR and CDR2 as FQNEAQ (reference sequence). Trimming cost V 5 bases and J 10 bases; bases outside gene matches: 7.

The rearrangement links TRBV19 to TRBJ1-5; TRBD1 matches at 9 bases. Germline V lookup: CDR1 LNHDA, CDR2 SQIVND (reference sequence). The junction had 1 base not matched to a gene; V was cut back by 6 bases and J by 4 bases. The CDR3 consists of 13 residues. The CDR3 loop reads CASRGTGNQPQHF. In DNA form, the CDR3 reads TGTGCCAGTAGAGGGACAGGGAATCAGCCCCAGCATTTT.

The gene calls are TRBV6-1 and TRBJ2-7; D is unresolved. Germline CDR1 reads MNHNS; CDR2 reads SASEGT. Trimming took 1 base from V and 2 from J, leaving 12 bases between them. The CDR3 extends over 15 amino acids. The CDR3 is CASSEGRSAAYEQYF. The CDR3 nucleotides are TGTGCCAGCAGTGAAGGGCGGTCAGCAGCCTACGAGCAGTACTTC.

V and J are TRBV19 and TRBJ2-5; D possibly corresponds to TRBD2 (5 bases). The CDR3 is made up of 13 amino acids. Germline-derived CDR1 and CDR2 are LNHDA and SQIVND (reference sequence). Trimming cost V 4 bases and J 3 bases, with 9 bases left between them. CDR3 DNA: TGTGCCAGTAGTAATAGAGGGAAAGAGACCCAGTACTTC. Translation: CASSNRGKETQYF. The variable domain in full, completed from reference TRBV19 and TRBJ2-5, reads DGGITQSPKYLFRKEGQNVTLSCEQNLNHDAMYWYRQDPGQGLRLIYYSQIVNDFQKGDIAEGYSVSREKKESFPLTVTSAQKNPTAFYLCASSNRGKETQYFGPGTRLLVL.

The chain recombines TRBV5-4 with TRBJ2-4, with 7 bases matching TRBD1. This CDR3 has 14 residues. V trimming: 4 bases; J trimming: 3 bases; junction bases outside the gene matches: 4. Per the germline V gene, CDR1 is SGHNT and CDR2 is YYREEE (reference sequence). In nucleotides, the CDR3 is TGTGCCAGCAGCGGAACAGGGGACAAAAACATTCAGTACTTC. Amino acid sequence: CASSGTGDKNIQYF.

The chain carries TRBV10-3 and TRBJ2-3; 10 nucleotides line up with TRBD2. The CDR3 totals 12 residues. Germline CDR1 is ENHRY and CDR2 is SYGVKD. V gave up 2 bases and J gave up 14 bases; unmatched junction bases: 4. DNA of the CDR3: TGTGCCATCAGTGAGGGGACTAGCGTTACGTATTTT. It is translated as CAISEGTSVTYF.

CDR3 loop: CASNGDNYEQYF. The CDR3 coding sequence is TGTGCCAGCAACGGGGACAACTACGAGCAGTACTTC. The chain uses TRBV6-1 and TRBJ2-5; TRBD1 might be the D (6 bases). With the DNA end fitting TRBJ2-7 better, the J assignment may be wrong. The CDR3 length is 12 residues. Per germline, CDR1 MNHNS and CDR2 SASEGT.

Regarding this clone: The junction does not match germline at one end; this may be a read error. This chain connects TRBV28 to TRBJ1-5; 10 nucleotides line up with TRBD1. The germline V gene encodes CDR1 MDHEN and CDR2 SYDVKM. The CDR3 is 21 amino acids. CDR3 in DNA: TGTGCCAGCAGTTTATGGGGGAGGGACAGGGGACTTCCTTATCTCAATCATCCCCAGCATTTT. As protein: CASSLWGRDRGLPYLNHPQHF.

Written as DNA, the CDR3 is TGTGCCAGCAGTTACAACCCGGGACAGAACAATGAGCAGTTCTTC. It yields the protein CASSYNPGQNNEQFF. The chain combines TRBV6-5 with TRBJ2-1; 7 nucleotides line up with TRBD1. V trimming: 2 bases; J trimming: 5 bases; junction bases outside the gene matches: 6. This CDR3 has 15 residues. Germline CDR1 is MNHEY and CDR2 is SVGAGI.

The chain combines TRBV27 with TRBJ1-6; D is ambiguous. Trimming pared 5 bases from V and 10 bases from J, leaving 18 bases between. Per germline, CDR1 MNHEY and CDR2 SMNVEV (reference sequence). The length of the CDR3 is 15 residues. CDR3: CASSLRGFEASPLHF. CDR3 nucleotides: TGTGCCAGCAGTCTGCGGGGTTTTGAGGCGTCACCCCTCCACTTT.

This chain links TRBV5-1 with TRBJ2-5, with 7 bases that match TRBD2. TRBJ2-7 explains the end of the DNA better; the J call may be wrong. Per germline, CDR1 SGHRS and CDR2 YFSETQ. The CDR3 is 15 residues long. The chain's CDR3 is CASSLEGGSSYEQYF. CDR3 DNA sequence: TGCGCCAGCAGCTTGGAGGGAGGGTCAAGCTACGAGCAGTACTTC.

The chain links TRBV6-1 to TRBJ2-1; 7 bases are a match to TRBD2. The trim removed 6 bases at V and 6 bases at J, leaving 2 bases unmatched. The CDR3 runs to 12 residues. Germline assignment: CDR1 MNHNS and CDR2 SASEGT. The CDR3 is CASRGGPNEQFF. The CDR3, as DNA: TGTGCCAGCAGGGGAGGGCCCAATGAGCAGTTCTTC.

The CDR3 DNA follows: TGTGCCAGCAGAGGGGGAACCGGGGAGCTGTTTTTT. This codes for CASRGGTGELFF. The chain couples TRBV11-3 to TRBJ2-2, with D possibly TRBD1 on 6 matching bases. V was shortened by 6 bases and J by 5 bases, with 7 bases between the two germline ends. The CDR3 runs to 12 residues. Looked up from germline, CDR1 is SGHNT and CDR2 is YENEEA.

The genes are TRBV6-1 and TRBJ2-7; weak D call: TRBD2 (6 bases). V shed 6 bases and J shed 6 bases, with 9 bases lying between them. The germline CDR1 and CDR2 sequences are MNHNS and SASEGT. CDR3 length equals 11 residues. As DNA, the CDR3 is TGTGCCAGCAGAGAGGAGGGCGAGCAGTACTTC. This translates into CASREEGEQYF.

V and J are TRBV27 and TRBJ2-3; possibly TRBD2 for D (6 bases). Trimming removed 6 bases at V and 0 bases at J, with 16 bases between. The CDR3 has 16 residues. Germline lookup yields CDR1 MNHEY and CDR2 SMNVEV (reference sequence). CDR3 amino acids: CASSNDLTRSTDTQYF. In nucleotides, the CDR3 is TGTGCCAGCAGCAATGACCTGACTAGGAGCACAGATACGCAGTATTTT.

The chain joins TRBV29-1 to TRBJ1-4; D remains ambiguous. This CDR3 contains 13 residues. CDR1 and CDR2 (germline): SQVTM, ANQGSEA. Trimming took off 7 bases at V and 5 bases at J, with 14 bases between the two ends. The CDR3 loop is CSAGEAVNEKLFF. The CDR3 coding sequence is TGCAGCGCTGGGGAGGCAGTCAATGAAAAACTGTTTTTT.

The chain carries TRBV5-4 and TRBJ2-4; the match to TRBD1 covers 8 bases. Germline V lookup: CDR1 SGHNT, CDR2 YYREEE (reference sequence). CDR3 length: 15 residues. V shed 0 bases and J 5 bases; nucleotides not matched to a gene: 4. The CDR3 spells CASSLEGTGENIQYF. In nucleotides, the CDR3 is TGTGCCAGCAGCTTGGAAGGGACAGGTGAAAACATTCAGTACTTC.

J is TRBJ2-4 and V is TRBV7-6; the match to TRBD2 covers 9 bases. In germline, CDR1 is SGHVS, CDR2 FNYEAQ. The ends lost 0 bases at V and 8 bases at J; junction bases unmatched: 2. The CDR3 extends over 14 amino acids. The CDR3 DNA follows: TGTGCCAGCAGCTTAGCTAGCGGGGGCGACATTCAGTACTTC. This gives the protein CASSLASGGDIQYF.